Below, 15 T cell receptor beta chains from the same sample are listed, as sequenced in a study of identical twins. TCRdb re-called the 5' RACE reads with MiXCR, one entry per CDR3 protein. The table lists roughly 290,000 distinct CDR3 sequences, roughly 9.7% of them singletons. This sample was shared with a second study, whose subject was yellow fever vaccine responses in identical twins.

The sequencing sample was made of CD8+ T cells sorted from blood. The receptors were sampled from a woman aged 18-30 years in good health.

V usage is TRBV29-1 and J usage is TRBJ1-2, with D possibly TRBD1 on 5 matching bases. The CDR3 is 12 residues long. V was pared by 6 bases and J by 5 bases, with 13 bases between. The germline gives CDR1 SQVTM, CDR2 ANQGSEA. The CDR3 DNA follows: TGCAGCGTGCCCGCTTCAGGGTATGGCTACACCTTC. It is translated as CSVPASGYGYTF.

This clonotype was counted between two and nine times. CDR3 sequence: CASSVDGTVGYNEQFF. Written as DNA, the CDR3 is TGTGCCAGCAGCGTAGACGGGACAGTGGGCTACAATGAGCAGTTCTTC. The J gene is TRBJ2-1, the V gene TRBV9; 7 nucleotides align to TRBD1. Germline V lookup: CDR1 SGDLS, CDR2 YYNGEE. Trimming cost V 0 bases and J 3 bases; bases outside gene matches: 6. This CDR3 region has 16 residues.

This clonotype was counted ten times or more. The V gene is TRBV6-2 or TRBV6-3, the J gene TRBJ2-1, with TRBD2 as a possible D gene (7 bases). This CDR3 has 15 amino acids. The V gene lost 7 bases and the J gene lost 2 bases, with 15 bases spanning the gap. Germline CDR1 reads MNHEY; CDR2 reads SVGEGT. The CDR3, as DNA: TGTGCCAGCACTCCCACCGGGGGGCCCTACAATGAGCAGTTCTTC. It translates to CASTPTGGPYNEQFF.

CDR3 nucleotide sequence: TGTGCCAGCACCCCTGGGACAGACACCGGGGAGCTGTTTTTT. Protein sequence: CASTPGTDTGELFF. The V call is TRBV6-1, the J call TRBJ2-2, with TRBD1 matching over 7 bases. Trimming cost V 7 bases and J 3 bases; bases outside gene matches: 5. The CDR3 has 14 residues. Looked up from germline, CDR1 is MNHNS and CDR2 is SASEGT.

This clonotype was detected ten times or more. This chain's CDR3 is CASSPGSSGAGETQYF. CDR3 bases: TGTGCCAGCAGTCCCGGATCGTCCGGAGCGGGGGAGACCCAGTACTTC. This chain connects TRBV6-1 to TRBJ2-5; 7 nucleotides match TRBD2. The CDR3 extends over 16 amino acids. The V and J ends lost 5 bases and 5 bases, in that order; junction bases with no gene match: 14. The germline V gene encodes CDR1 MNHNS and CDR2 SASEGT.

This clonotype has a count of ten or more. The rearrangement links TRBV6-1 to TRBJ2-7; D is tentatively TRBD1 or TRBD2 (6 bases each). Germline V gene sequence: CDR1 MNHNS, CDR2 SASEGT. The germline V and J ends were trimmed by 6 bases and 4 bases, with 19 bases remaining between them. This CDR3 comprises 15 residues. The CDR3 sequence: CASSPLGGSGYEQYF. The CDR3 coding sequence is TGTGCCAGCAGCCCATTAGGGGGGAGTGGATACGAGCAGTACTTC.

V and J are TRBV2 and TRBJ2-7; 11 bases fit TRBD2. The trim removed 6 bases at V and 0 bases at J, leaving 4 bases unmatched. CDR1 SNHLY and CDR2 FYNNEI come from the germline V gene. CDR3 length: 15 amino acids. CDR3: CASRNTSGSSYEQYF. Here the CDR3 DNA reads TGTGCCAGCAGGAACACTAGCGGGAGCTCCTACGAGCAGTACTTC.

This rearrangement joins TRBV5-4 to TRBJ2-1, with 8 bases identical to TRBD2. V shed 5 bases and J 8 bases; nucleotides not matched to a gene: 12. The CDR3 totals 15 residues. Per the germline V gene, CDR1 is SGHNT and CDR2 is YYREEE (reference sequence). CDR3 sequence: CASSPRSGNGDEQFF. The CDR3 DNA follows: TGTGCCAGCAGTCCCCGTAGCGGGAATGGGGATGAGCAGTTCTTC.

This chain connects TRBV19 to TRBJ2-7; weak D call: TRBD2 (5 bases). Germline values: CDR1 LNHDA, CDR2 SQIVND (reference sequence). The CDR3 spans 14 residues. V was pared by 3 bases and J by 2 bases, with 11 bases between. CDR3 in amino acids: CASSMEGRTYEQYF. Here the CDR3 DNA reads TGTGCCAGTAGTATGGAAGGGAGAACCTACGAGCAGTACTTC.

This clonotype was observed at least ten times. This chain links TRBV29-1 with TRBJ2-6, with D unclear. This CDR3 contains 15 residues. V lost 0 bases, J lost 0 bases, and 6 bases lay in between. Germline V gene data show CDR1 as SQVTM and CDR2 as ANQGSEA. CDR3 residues: CSVEEWVSGANVLTF. CDR3 DNA sequence: TGCAGCGTTGAAGAGTGGGTCTCTGGGGCCAACGTCCTGACTTTC.

The chain employs TRBV20-1 and TRBJ1-6; a weak D match, TRBD1 (5 bases). This CDR3 has 15 amino acids. Germline V lookup: CDR1 DFQATT, CDR2 SNEGSKA (reference sequence). V gave up 6 bases and J gave up 10 bases, with 22 bases separating them. CDR3 sequence: CSARLQAPGGSPLHF. The CDR3 bases are TGCAGTGCAAGACTACAGGCCCCCGGTGGGTCACCCCTCCACTTT.

Many counts were recorded for this clonotype. The chain has TRBV2 and TRBJ2-7, with D unclear. The CDR3 has 15 amino acids. Germline V gene lookup returns CDR1 SNHLY and CDR2 FYNNEI. Trimming removed 0 bases from V and 5 bases from J, with 14 bases in between. This CDR3 is CASSEARRNNDEQYF. For the CDR3, the DNA is TGTGCCAGCAGTGAAGCGCGAAGGAACAACGACGAGCAGTACTTC.

This chain's CDR3 is CASMGGGHTGELFF. CDR3 coding DNA: TGTGCCAGCATGGGGGGGGGGCACACCGGGGAGCTGTTTTTT. V and J are TRBV27 and TRBJ2-2; D may be TRBD2 (7 bases). V was shortened by 7 bases and J by 3 bases, with 12 bases between the two germline ends. CDR1 MNHEY and CDR2 SMNVEV come from the germline V gene (reference sequence). This CDR3 has 14 amino acids.

This clonotype showed up many times. The genes are TRBV27 and TRBJ2-7, with D possibly TRBD2 on 6 matching bases. V was shortened by 0 bases and J by 0 bases, with 12 bases between the two germline ends. From germline, CDR1 is MNHEY and CDR2 SMNVEV (reference sequence). CDR3 size: 16 residues. CDR3 sequence: CASSLSGTPLSYEQYF. DNA of the CDR3: TGTGCCAGCAGTTTATCGGGGACTCCCCTCTCCTACGAGCAGTACTTC.

The rearrangement links TRBV13 to TRBJ1-1; D uncertain. Per the germline V gene, CDR1 is PRHDT and CDR2 is FYEKMQ (reference sequence). The CDR3 has 12 amino acids. V lost 2 bases and J 8 bases, leaving 9 bases between the germline ends. The CDR3, as DNA: TGTGCCAGCAGCTTACTTAAAAAAGAAGCTTTCTTT. Translated, it gives CASSLLKKEAFF.